A selection of T cell receptor beta chains follows, all from one sample in a study of blood T cell repertoires in COVID-19. Clones were read by immunoSEQ multiplex PCR, and TCRdb kept only the in-frame ones, dropping some. The sample has hundreds of thousands of clones, roughly 80% seen once. The sequencing input was peripheral blood. The receptors shown here come from a woman older than 75 with acute or convalescent COVID-19. Both conserved end residues are part of each CDR3. Each record gives: CDR3 length, J gene, D gene, V gene, clone size, CDR3 protein, CDR3 DNA. A D gene is named only where the DNA matches it firmly. Clone sizes are given selectively: once, few, many, or a class where the clone is expanded.

cdr3_length: 14
j_call: TRBJ2-5
d_call: NA
v_call: TRBV5-4
clone_size: NA
cdr3_aa: CASSLGQNQETQYF
cdr3_nt: TGTGCCAGCAGCTTGGGCCAGAACCAAGAGACCCAGTACTTC

cdr3_length: 15
j_call: TRBJ2-2
d_call: NA
v_call: TRBV5-6
clone_size: NA
cdr3_aa: CASSLGESNTGELFF
cdr3_nt: TGTGCCAGCAGCTTGGGCGAAAGCAACACCGGGGAGCTGTTTTTT

cdr3_length: 12
j_call: TRBJ1-2
d_call: NA
v_call: TRBV12-3/TRBV12-4
clone_size: NA
cdr3_aa: CASRWRDYGYTF
cdr3_nt: TGTGCCAGCAGGTGGAGGGACTATGGCTACACCTTC

cdr3_length: 16
j_call: TRBJ1-5
d_call: TRBD1
v_call: TRBV19
clone_size: NA
cdr3_aa: CASKGDRGFGNQPQHF
cdr3_nt: TGTGCCAGTAAGGGGGACAGGGGGTTTGGAAATCAGCCCCAGCATTTT

cdr3_length: 13
j_call: TRBJ2-7
d_call: NA
v_call: TRBV12-3/TRBV12-4
clone_size: once
cdr3_aa: CASSLDWNSEQYF
cdr3_nt: TGTGCCAGCAGTTTGGACTGGAATAGCGAGCAGTACTTC

cdr3_length: 15
j_call: TRBJ2-3
d_call: TRBD1
v_call: TRBV18
clone_size: once
cdr3_aa: CASSPPQGARDTQYF
cdr3_nt: TGTGCCAGCTCACCACCCCAGGGGGCAAGGGATACGCAGTATTTT

cdr3_length: 14
j_call: TRBJ2-5
d_call: NA
v_call: TRBV6-5
clone_size: NA
cdr3_aa: CASSYSSLQETQYF
cdr3_nt: TGTGCCAGCAGTTACTCGAGTCTGCAAGAGACCCAGTACTTC

cdr3_length: 16
j_call: TRBJ1-3
d_call: NA
v_call: TRBV2
clone_size: NA
cdr3_aa: CASSERTGSLGNTIYF
cdr3_nt: TGTGCCAGCAGTGAACGAACGGGGTCTCTCGGAAACACCATATATTTT

cdr3_length: 14
j_call: TRBJ1-6
d_call: NA
v_call: TRBV5-1
clone_size: NA
cdr3_aa: CASSPDSISSPLHF
cdr3_nt: TGCGCCAGCAGCCCGGACAGTATTTCGTCACCCCTCCACTTT

cdr3_length: 14
j_call: TRBJ1-1
d_call: NA
v_call: TRBV5-8
clone_size: NA
cdr3_aa: CASSLGGRNTEAFF
cdr3_nt: TGTGCCAGCAGCTTGGGAGGCAGGAACACTGAAGCTTTCTTT

cdr3_length: 15
j_call: TRBJ1-1
d_call: NA
v_call: TRBV19
clone_size: NA
cdr3_aa: CASSISAGPNTEAFF
cdr3_nt: TGTGCCAGTAGTATTTCGGCAGGGCCGAACACTGAAGCTTTCTTT

cdr3_length: 14
j_call: TRBJ1-4
d_call: NA
v_call: TRBV9
clone_size: NA
cdr3_aa: CASSGVGPNEKLFF
cdr3_nt: TGTGCCAGCAGCGGGGTGGGCCCGAATGAAAAACTGTTTTTT

cdr3_length: 14
j_call: TRBJ1-2
d_call: TRBD1
v_call: TRBV3-1/TRBV3-2
clone_size: NA
cdr3_aa: CASSQEVGQGGYTF
cdr3_nt: TGTGCCAGCAGCCAAGAGGTGGGACAGGGTGGCTACACCTTC

cdr3_length: 12
j_call: TRBJ1-2
d_call: NA
v_call: TRBV5-6
clone_size: NA
cdr3_aa: CASTRENYGYTF
cdr3_nt: TGTGCCAGCACACGCGAAAACTATGGCTACACCTTC

cdr3_length: 16
j_call: TRBJ2-1
d_call: TRBD2
v_call: TRBV6-4
clone_size: NA
cdr3_aa: CASSGQRGGPENEQFF
cdr3_nt: TGTGCCAGCAGTGGTCAGCGGGGGGGCCCCGAGAATGAGCAGTTCTTC

cdr3_length: 13
j_call: TRBJ1-3
d_call: TRBD1
v_call: TRBV25-1
clone_size: NA
cdr3_aa: CATRTGLLGTIYF
cdr3_nt: TGTGCCACACGGACAGGGTTATTAGGTACCATATATTTT